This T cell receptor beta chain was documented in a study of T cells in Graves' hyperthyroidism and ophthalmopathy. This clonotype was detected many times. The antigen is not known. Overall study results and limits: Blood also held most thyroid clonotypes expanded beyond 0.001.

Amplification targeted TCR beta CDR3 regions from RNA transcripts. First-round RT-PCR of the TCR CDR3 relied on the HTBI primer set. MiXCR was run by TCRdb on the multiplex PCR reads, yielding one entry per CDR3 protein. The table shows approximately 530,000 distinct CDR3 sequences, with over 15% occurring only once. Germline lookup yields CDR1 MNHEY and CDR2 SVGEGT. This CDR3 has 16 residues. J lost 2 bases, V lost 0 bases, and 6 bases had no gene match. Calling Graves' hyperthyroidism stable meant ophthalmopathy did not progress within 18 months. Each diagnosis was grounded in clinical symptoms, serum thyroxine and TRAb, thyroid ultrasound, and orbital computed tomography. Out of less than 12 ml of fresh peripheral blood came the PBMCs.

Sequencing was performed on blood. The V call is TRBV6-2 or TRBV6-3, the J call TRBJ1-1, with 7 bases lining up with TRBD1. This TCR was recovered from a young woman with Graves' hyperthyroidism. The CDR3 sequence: CASSYSTYRGNTEAFF. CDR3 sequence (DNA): TGTGCCAGCAGTTACTCGACGTACAGGGGAAACACTGAAGCTTTCTTT.